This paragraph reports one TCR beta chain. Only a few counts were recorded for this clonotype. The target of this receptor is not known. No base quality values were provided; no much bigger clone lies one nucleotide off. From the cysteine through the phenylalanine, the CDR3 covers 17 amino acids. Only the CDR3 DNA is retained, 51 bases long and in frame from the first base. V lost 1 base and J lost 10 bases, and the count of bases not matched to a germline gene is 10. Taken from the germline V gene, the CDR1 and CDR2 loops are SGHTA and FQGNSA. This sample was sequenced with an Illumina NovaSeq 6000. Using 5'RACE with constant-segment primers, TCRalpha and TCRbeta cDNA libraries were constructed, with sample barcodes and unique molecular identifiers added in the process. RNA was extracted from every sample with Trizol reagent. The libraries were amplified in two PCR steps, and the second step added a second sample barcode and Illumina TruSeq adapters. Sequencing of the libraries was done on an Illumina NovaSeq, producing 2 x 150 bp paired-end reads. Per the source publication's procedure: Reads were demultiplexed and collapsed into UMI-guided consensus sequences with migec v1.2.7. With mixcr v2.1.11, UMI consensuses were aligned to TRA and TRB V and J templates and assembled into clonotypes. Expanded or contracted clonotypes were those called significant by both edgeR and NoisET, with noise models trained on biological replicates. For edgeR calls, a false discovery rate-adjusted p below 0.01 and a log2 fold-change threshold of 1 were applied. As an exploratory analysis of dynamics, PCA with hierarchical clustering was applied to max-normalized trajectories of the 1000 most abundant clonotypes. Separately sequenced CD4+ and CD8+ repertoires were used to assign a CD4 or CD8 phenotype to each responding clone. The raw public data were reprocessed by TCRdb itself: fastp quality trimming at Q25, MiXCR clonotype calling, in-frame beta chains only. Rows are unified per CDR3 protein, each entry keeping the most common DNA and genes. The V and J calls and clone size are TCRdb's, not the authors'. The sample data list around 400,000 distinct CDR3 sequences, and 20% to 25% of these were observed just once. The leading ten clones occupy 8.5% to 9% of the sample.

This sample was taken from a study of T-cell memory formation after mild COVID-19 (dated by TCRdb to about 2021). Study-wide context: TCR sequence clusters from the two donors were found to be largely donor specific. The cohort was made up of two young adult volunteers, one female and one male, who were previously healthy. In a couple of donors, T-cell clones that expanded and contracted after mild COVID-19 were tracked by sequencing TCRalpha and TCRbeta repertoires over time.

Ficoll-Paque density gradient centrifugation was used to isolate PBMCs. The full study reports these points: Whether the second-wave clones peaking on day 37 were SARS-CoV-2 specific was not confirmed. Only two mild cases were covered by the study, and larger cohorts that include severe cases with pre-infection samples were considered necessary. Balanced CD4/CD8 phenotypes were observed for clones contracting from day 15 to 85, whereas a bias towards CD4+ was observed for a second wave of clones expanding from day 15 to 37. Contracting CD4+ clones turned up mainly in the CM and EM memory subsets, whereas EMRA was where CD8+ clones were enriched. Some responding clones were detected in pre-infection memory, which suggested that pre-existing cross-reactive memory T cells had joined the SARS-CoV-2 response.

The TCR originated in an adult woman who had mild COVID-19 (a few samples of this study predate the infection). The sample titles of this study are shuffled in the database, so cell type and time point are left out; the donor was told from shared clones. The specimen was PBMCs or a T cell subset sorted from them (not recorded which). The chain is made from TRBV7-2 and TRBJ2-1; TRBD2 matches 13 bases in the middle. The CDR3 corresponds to CASSLVPPTSGRAEQFF. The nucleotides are TGTGCCAGCAGCTTAGTACCCCCTACTAGCGGGAGGGCCGAGCAGTTCTTC.